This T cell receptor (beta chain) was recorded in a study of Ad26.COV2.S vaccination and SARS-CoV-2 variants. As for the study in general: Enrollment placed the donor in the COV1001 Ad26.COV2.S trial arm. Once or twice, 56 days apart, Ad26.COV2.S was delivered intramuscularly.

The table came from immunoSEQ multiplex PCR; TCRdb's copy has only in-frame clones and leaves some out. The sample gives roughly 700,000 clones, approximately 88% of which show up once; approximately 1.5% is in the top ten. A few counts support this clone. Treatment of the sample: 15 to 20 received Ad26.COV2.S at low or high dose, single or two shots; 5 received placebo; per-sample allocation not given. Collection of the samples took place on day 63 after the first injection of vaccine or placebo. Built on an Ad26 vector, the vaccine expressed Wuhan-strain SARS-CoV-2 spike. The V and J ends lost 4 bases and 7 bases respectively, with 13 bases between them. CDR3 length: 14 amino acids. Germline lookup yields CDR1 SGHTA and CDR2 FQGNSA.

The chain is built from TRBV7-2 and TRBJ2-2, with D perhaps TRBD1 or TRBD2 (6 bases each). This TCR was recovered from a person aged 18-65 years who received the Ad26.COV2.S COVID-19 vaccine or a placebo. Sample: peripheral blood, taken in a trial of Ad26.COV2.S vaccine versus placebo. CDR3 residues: CASSSQGRNGELFF. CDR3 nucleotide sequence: TGTGCCAGCAGCTCGCAGGGGAGGAACGGGGAGCTGTTTTTT.